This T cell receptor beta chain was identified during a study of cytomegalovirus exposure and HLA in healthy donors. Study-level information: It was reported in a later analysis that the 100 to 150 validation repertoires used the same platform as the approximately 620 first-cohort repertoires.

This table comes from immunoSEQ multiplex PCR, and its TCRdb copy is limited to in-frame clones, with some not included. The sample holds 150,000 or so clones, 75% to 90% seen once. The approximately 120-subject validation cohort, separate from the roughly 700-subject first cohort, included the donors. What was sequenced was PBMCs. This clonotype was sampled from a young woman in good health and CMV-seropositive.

The CDR3 region has the DNA TGTGCCAGCATAGGCCAGGGGATTTGGCCCTCCTACAATGAGCAGTTCTTC. It is translated as CASIGQGIWPSYNEQFF. The chain has TRBV28 and TRBJ2-1, with D possibly being TRBD1 (6 bases). The CDR3 is 17 amino acids. The ends were cut back, 7 bases at V and 0 bases at J, with 19 bases in the middle. The germline CDR1 and CDR2 sequences are MDHEN and SYDVKM.